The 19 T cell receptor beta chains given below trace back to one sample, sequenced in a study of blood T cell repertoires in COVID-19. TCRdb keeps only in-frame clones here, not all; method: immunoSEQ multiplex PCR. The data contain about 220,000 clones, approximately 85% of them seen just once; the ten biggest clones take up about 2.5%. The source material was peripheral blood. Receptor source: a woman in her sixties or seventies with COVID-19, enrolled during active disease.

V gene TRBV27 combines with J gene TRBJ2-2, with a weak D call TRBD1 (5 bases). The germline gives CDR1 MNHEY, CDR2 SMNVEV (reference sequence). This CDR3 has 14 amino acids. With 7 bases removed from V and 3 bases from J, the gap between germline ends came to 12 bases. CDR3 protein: CASTPGRDTGELFF. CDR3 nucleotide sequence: TGTGCCAGCACACCGGGCAGGGACACCGGGGAGCTGTTTTTT.

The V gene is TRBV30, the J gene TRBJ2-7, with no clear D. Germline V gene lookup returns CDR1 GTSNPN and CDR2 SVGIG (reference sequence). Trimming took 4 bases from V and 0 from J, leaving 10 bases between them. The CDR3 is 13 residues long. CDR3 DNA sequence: TGTGCCTGGATCCCCAGGTGCTCCTACGAGCAGTACTTC. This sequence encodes CAWIPRCSYEQYF.

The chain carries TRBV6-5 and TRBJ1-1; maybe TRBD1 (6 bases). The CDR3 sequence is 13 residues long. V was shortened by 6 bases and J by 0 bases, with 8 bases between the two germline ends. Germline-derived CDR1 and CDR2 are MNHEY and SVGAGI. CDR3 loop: CASSQGLNTEAFF. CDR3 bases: TGTGCCAGCAGCCAGGGGTTGAACACTGAAGCTTTCTTT.

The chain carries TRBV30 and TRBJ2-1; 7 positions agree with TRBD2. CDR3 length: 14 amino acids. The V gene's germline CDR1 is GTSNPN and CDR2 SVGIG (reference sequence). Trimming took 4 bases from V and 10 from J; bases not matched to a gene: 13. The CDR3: CAWTFLAADREQFF. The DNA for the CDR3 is TGTGCCTGGACATTCCTAGCGGCCGACCGCGAGCAGTTCTTC.

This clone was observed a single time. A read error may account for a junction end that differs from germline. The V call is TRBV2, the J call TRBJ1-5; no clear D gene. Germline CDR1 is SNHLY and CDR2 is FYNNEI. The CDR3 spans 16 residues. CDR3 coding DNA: TGTACCAGCAGCCCTTCCGTAATTCGTAGCAATCAGCCCCAGCATTTT. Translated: CTSSPSVIRSNQPQHF.

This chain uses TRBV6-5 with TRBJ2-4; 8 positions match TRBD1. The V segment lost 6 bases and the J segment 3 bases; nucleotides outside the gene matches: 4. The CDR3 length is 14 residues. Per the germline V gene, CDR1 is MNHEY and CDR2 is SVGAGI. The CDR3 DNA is TGTGCCAGCAGGCAGGGGGCGGGCAAAAACATTCAGTACTTC. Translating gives CASRQGAGKNIQYF.

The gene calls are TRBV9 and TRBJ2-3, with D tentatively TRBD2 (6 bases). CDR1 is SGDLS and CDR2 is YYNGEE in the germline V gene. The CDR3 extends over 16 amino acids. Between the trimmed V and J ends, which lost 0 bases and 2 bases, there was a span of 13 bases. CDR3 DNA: TGTGCCAGCAGCGTAGGGAGGCGGGGTTACACAGATACGCAGTATTTT. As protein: CASSVGRRGYTDTQYF.

In DNA, the CDR3 is TGTGCCAGCAGCTTCATCGGACAGGGGGCGCATTGCAATCAGCCCCAGCATTTT. As protein: CASSFIGQGAHCNQPQHF. This chain connects TRBV7-6 to TRBJ1-5, with 11 bases identical to TRBD1. This CDR3 has 18 amino acids. Germline assignment: CDR1 SGHVS and CDR2 FNYEAQ. V was clipped by 3 bases and J by 2 bases; unmatched bases: 9.

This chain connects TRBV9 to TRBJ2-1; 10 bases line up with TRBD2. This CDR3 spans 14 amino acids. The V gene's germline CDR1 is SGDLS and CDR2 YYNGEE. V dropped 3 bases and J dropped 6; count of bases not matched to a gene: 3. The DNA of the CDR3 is TGTGCCAGCAGCGCTAGCGGGAGCGTCAATGAGCAGTTCTTC. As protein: CASSASGSVNEQFF.

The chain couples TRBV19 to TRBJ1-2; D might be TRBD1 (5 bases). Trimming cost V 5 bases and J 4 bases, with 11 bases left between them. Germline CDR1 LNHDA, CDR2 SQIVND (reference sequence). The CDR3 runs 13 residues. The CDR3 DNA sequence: TGTGCCAGTAGTCCGACAGACCCCTATGGCTACACCTTC. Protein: CASSPTDPYGYTF.

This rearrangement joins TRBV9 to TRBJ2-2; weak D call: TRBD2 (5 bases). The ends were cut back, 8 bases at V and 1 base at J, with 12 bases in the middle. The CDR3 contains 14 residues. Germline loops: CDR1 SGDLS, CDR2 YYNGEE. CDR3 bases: TGTGCCAGTCGCGGGTCGGGGAACACCGGGGAGCTGTTTTTT. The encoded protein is CASRGSGNTGELFF.

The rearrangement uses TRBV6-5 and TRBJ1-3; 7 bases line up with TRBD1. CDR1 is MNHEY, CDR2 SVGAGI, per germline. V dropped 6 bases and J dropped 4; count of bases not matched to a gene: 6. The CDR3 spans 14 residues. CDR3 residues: CASRLTGSGNTIYF. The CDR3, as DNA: TGTGCCAGCAGATTGACAGGGTCCGGAAACACCATATATTTT.

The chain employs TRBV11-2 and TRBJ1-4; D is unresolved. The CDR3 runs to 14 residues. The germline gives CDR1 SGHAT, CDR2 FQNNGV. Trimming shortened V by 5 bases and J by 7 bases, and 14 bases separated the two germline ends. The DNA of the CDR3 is TGTGCCAGCAGCCCGGGAGGCCTTTCTGAAAAACTGTTTTTT. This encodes CASSPGGLSEKLFF.

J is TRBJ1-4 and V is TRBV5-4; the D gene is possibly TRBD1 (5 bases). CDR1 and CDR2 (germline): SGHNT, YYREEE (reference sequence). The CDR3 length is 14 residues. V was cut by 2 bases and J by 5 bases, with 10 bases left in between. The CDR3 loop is CASSLRQQNEKLFF. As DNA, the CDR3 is TGTGCCAGCAGCTTAAGACAGCAAAATGAAAAACTGTTTTTT.

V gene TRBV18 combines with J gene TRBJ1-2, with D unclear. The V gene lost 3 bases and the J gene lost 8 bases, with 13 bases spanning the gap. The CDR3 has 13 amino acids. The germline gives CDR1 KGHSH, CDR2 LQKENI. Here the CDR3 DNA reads TGTGCCAGCTCACCGAACGTATTAGAAGGCTACACCTTC. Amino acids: CASSPNVLEGYTF.

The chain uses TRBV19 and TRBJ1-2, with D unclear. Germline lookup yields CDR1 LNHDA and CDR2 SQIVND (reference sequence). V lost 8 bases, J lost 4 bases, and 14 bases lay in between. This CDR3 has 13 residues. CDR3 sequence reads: CASFRSSPYGYTF. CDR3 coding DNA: TGTGCCAGTTTTCGGTCGAGCCCCTATGGCTACACCTTC.

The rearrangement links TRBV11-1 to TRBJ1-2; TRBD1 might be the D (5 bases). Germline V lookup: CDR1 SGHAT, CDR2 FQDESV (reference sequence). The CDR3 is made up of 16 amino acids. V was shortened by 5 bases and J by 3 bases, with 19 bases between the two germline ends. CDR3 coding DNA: TGTGCCAGCAGCCGGGGGGAGACCCAGCTGGACTATGGCTACACCTTC. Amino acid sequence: CASSRGETQLDYGYTF.

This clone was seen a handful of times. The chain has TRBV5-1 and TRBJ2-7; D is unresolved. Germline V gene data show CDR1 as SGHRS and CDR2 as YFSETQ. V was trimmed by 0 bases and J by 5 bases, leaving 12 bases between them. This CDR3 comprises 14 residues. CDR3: CASSLEALKDEQYF. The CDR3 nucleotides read TGCGCCAGCAGCTTGGAAGCGCTAAAGGACGAGCAGTACTTC. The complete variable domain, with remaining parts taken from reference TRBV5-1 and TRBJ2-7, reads KAGVTQTPRYLIKTRGQQVTLSCSPISGHRSVSWYQQTPGQGLQFLFEYFSETQRNKGNFPGRFSGRQFSNSRSEMNVSTLELGDSALYLCASSLEALKDEQYFGPGTRLTVT.

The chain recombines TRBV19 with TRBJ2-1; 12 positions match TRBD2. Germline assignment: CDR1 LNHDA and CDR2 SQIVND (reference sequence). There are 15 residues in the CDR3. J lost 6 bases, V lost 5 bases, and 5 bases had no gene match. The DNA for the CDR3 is TGTGCCAGTAGTTTTAGACTAGCGGGAGCCAATGAGCAGTTCTTC. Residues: CASSFRLAGANEQFF.